This T cell receptor beta chain stems from a study of blood T cell repertoires in COVID-19. Across the whole study: Samples representing acute and convalescent COVID-19 were sourced from the United States, Italy and Spain.

As originally analysed: Counts of nucleated cells, estimated from reference gene primer amplification, were obtained. Repertoires were generated with immunoSEQ multiplex PCR, while TCRdb's copy carries only in-frame clones and drops some. V, J and clone size are those of that table, while D and trimming were read from the DNA. Of about 84,000 clones listed, around four fifths are singletons. The sequenced sample consisted of peripheral blood. The sequence was obtained from a man aged 80 or over with active or convalescent COVID-19.

The CDR3 protein is CAWRRKGTGELFF. CDR3 nucleotide sequence: TGTGCCTGGAGGAGGAAGGGGACCGGGGAGCTGTTTTTT. The chain carries TRBV30 and TRBJ2-2; D may be TRBD1 (5 bases). The germline V gene encodes CDR1 GTSNPN and CDR2 SVGIG (reference sequence). V lost 3 bases, J lost 5 bases, and 10 bases lay in between. The CDR3 sequence is 13 residues long.